This T cell receptor beta chain was sequenced during a study of shared clonotypes between healthy human individuals. The germline V gene has CDR1 SGHDT and CDR2 YYEEEE. The CDR3 is 15 residues long. Trimming took off 2 bases at V and 0 bases at J, with 9 bases between the two ends. Repertoires were generated with immunoSEQ multiplex PCR, while TCRdb's copy carries only in-frame clones and drops some. The table shows under 600,000 clones, with around three quarters occurring only once. V usage is TRBV5-6 and J usage is TRBJ1-3, with D uncertain. The receptor's source is a woman aged 35 to 49 in good health. Some clones in this sample may be carry-over from other donors' samples. Material: PBMCs. The CDR3: CASSLDANSGNTIYF. CDR3 bases: TGTGCCAGCAGCTTAGACGCCAACTCTGGAAACACCATATATTTT. Using reference TRBV5-6 and TRBJ1-3 for the parts outside the CDR3, the full variable domain is DAGVTQSPTHLIKTRGQQVTLRCSPKSGHDTVSWYQQALGQGPQFIFQYYEEEERQRGNFPDRFSGHQFPNYSSELNVNALLLGDSALYLCASSLDANSGNTIYFGEGSWLTVV.